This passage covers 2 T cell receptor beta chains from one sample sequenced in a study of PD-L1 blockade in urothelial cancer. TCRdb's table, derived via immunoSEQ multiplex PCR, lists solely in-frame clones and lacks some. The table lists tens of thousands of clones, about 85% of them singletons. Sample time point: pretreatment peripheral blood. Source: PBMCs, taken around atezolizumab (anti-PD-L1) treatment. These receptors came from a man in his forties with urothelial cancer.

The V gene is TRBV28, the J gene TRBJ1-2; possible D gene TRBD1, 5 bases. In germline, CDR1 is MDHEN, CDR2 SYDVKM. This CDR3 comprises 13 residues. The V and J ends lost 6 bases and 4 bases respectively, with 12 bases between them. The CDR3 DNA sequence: TGTGCCAGCAGAGCAGGGTTTATCTATGGCTACACCTTC. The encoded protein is CASRAGFIYGYTF.

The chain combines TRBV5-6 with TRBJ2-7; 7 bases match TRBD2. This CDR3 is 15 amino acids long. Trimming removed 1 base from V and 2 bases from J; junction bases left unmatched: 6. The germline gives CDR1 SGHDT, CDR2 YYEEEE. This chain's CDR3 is CASSLFGGSTYEQYF. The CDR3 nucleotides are TGTGCCAGCAGCTTGTTTGGCGGGAGTACCTACGAGCAGTACTTC.